These 21 T cell receptor beta chains were sequenced from one sample in a study of blood T cell repertoires in COVID-19. TCRdb keeps only in-frame clones here, not all; method: immunoSEQ multiplex PCR. Altogether over 400,000 clones are present, approximately 83% being singletons, with the ten largest covering about 3.2%. The sequencing input was peripheral blood. The source of these receptors is a human donor in a cohort sampled during active COVID-19.

The V call is TRBV19, the J call TRBJ2-1, with TRBD2 identical over 8 bases. In germline, CDR1 is LNHDA, CDR2 SQIVND (reference sequence). This CDR3 comprises 19 residues. V was pared by 1 base and J by 10 bases, with 21 bases of the junction left unmatched. CDR3 sequence reads: CASSIGRLKLAAEPREQFF. In nucleotides, the CDR3 is TGTGCCAGTAGTATAGGTCGACTAAAACTAGCGGCCGAACCTCGGGAGCAGTTCTTC. The variable domain in full, with the rest retrieved from reference TRBV19 and TRBJ2-1, is DGGITQSPKYLFRKEGQNVTLSCEQNLNHDAMYWYRQDPGQGLRLIYYSQIVNDFQKGDIAEGYSVSREKKESFPLTVTSAQKNPTAFYLCASSIGRLKLAAEPREQFFGPGTRLTVL.

This rearrangement joins TRBV5-5 to TRBJ2-3, with 10 positions matching TRBD2. V shed 2 bases and J 1 base; nucleotides not matched to a gene: 10. This CDR3 contains 18 residues. Germline CDR1 reads SGHKS; CDR2 reads YYEKEE (reference sequence). The CDR3 region is CASSLIPSGRSGTDTQYF. The CDR3 bases are TGTGCCAGCAGCTTAATCCCTAGCGGGAGATCGGGCACAGATACGCAGTATTTT.

The chain employs TRBV5-4 and TRBJ2-1; maybe TRBD2 (5 bases). The CDR3 has 14 amino acids. In germline, CDR1 is SGHNT, CDR2 YYREEE (reference sequence). Trimming left V 5 bases short and J 6 bases short, with 15 bases between. In DNA, the CDR3 is TGTGCCAGCAGTGGTCGGGATTCGCCCAATGAGCAGTTCTTC. As protein: CASSGRDSPNEQFF.

This sequence joins TRBV28 and TRBJ1-2; TRBD1 might be the D (5 bases). Germline lookup yields CDR1 MDHEN and CDR2 SYDVKM. With 2 bases removed from V and 5 bases from J, the gap between germline ends came to 12 bases. The CDR3 extends over 14 amino acids. The CDR3 nucleotides are TGTGCCAGCAGTTTAGACAGCCTTGGGTATGGCTACACCTTC. Protein product: CASSLDSLGYGYTF.

The CDR3 nucleotides are TGTGCCAGCTCACCCTCCGGGACAGACTATGGCTACACCTTC. Its translation is CASSPSGTDYGYTF. This sequence joins TRBV18 and TRBJ1-2; the match to TRBD1 covers 7 bases. The CDR3 extends over 14 amino acids. V was clipped by 3 bases and J by 3 bases; unmatched bases: 4. Germline lookup yields CDR1 KGHSH and CDR2 LQKENI.

The V gene is TRBV7-9, the J gene TRBJ1-2, with 7 bases that match TRBD1. The V gene's germline CDR1 is SEHNR and CDR2 FQNEAQ (reference sequence). This CDR3 spans 18 amino acids. The V segment lost 5 bases and the J segment 0 bases; nucleotides outside the gene matches: 15. The CDR3 region has the DNA TGTGCCAGCAGCCACATGGGCCTATCACAGGGGTCTAACTATGGCTACACCTTC. Protein sequence: CASSHMGLSQGSNYGYTF.

This chain joins TRBV5-1 and TRBJ2-3, with 11 bases aligning to TRBD2. Germline-derived CDR1 and CDR2 are SGHRS and YFSETQ. J was trimmed by 1 base and V by 6 bases; bases with no gene match: 4. The CDR3 is made up of 15 amino acids. The CDR3 bases are TGCGCCAGCATACCACTAGCGGGAGGCACAGATACGCAGTATTTT. Translation gives CASIPLAGGTDTQYF.

The J gene is TRBJ1-2, the V gene TRBV5-6, with 11 bases matching TRBD1. Germline assignment: CDR1 SGHDT and CDR2 YYEEEE. There are 14 residues in the CDR3. Trimming at V came to 4 bases and at J to 4 bases, leaving 3 bases not matched to a gene. The CDR3 region is CASSRDRGTYGYTF. DNA for the CDR3: TGTGCCAGCAGCAGGGACAGGGGGACCTATGGCTACACCTTC. The full variable domain, in which reference TRBV5-6 and TRBJ1-2 provide the parts outside the CDR3, is DAGVTQSPTHLIKTRGQQVTLRCSPKSGHDTVSWYQQALGQGPQFIFQYYEEEERQRGNFPDRFSGHQFPNYSSELNVNALLLGDSALYLCASSRDRGTYGYTFGSGTRLTVV.

The rearrangement joins TRBV7-9 to TRBJ2-7, with TRBD2 identical over 13 bases. V lost 5 bases and J lost 3; bases outside the gene matches: 7. From germline, CDR1 is SEHNR and CDR2 FQNEAQ (reference sequence). This CDR3 has 16 amino acids. The CDR3 DNA reads as TGTGCCAGCAGCCCCGGGACTAGCGGGATAGTCTACGAGCAGTACTTC. Protein product: CASSPGTSGIVYEQYF.

J is TRBJ1-1 and V is TRBV5-6; D is unclear. Germline CDR1 and CDR2: SGHDT and YYEEEE. V lost 2 bases and J lost 5, with 16 bases in between. The CDR3 length is 15 residues. DNA of the CDR3: TGTGCCAGCAGCTTCCGAGGGTTAGGTTTAACTGAAGCTTTCTTT. Translating it yields CASSFRGLGLTEAFF.

The chain uses TRBV9 and TRBJ1-1, with unresolved D. Germline V gives CDR1 SGDLS, CDR2 YYNGEE. V lost 3 bases to trimming and J lost 6 bases, with 15 bases between them. There are 14 residues in the CDR3. CDR3 amino acids: CASSDGRGRAEAFF. In nucleotides, the CDR3 is TGTGCCAGCAGCGACGGAAGAGGGAGGGCTGAAGCTTTCTTT.

This clone has a single count. V is TRBV7-3 and J is TRBJ2-1; the match to TRBD1 covers 9 bases. Losses at the gene ends were 5 bases for V and 9 bases for J; bases not matched to a gene: 11. CDR3 length equals 15 residues. Germline CDR1 reads SGHTA; CDR2 reads FQGTGA. CDR3 sequence: CASSEGGTGQAEQFF. In DNA, the CDR3 is TGTGCCAGCAGCGAAGGGGGGACAGGGCAGGCTGAGCAGTTCTTC.

In this sample, this clone turned up a few times. The rearrangement joins TRBV19 to TRBJ1-1; D gene uncertain. The CDR3 spans 13 residues. Germline assignment: CDR1 LNHDA and CDR2 SQIVND (reference sequence). V gave up 6 bases and J gave up 1 base, with 9 bases separating them. CDR3 nucleotide sequence: TGTGCCAGTAGAACAGTACCGAACACTGAAGCTTTCTTT. Residues: CASRTVPNTEAFF.

In this sample, this clone turned up a few times. The V call is TRBV27, the J call TRBJ2-1; 7 nucleotides line up with TRBD1. V dropped 6 bases and J dropped 7; count of bases not matched to a gene: 15. The CDR3 totals 16 residues. Germline CDR1 is MNHEY and CDR2 is SMNVEV (reference sequence). The CDR3: CASRGNRGDPGNEQFF. The CDR3 DNA is TGTGCCAGCAGGGGAAACAGGGGAGATCCGGGAAATGAGCAGTTCTTC.

The V gene is TRBV7-2, the J gene TRBJ2-1; possibly TRBD2 for D (5 bases). This CDR3 is built from 15 residues. In germline, CDR1 is SGHTA, CDR2 FQGNSA. The V end was cut by 4 bases, the J end by 7 bases, with 17 bases between. CDR3 loop: CASSYQRAALNEQFF. The CDR3 DNA reads as TGTGCCAGCAGCTACCAGAGGGCGGCTTTGAATGAGCAGTTCTTC.

V gene TRBV19 combines with J gene TRBJ1-1; 8 nucleotides agree with TRBD1. The trim removed 6 bases at V and 9 bases at J, leaving 9 bases unmatched. The V gene's germline CDR1 is LNHDA and CDR2 SQIVND (reference sequence). The length of the CDR3 is 13 residues. In DNA form, the CDR3 reads TGTGCCAGTAGCCTTGGGGACAGGTCGCAAGCTTTCTTT. Its protein product is CASSLGDRSQAFF.

This chain connects TRBV7-2 to TRBJ1-2; possible D gene TRBD1, 5 bases. V gave up 0 bases and J gave up 4 bases, with 12 bases separating them. This CDR3 region has 15 residues. CDR1 is SGHTA, CDR2 FQGNSA, per germline. The CDR3 region has the DNA TGTGCCAGCAGCTTAGCGGCAGGGAACTCCTATGGCTACACCTTC. Translating it yields CASSLAAGNSYGYTF.

V is TRBV7-3 and J is TRBJ2-2; D not resolved. This CDR3 spans 16 amino acids. V was cut by 2 bases and J by 1 base, with 11 bases left in between. CDR1 is SGHTA and CDR2 is FQGTGA in the germline V gene. The CDR3 DNA follows: TGTGCCAGCAGCTTAGATGGCAGAAAGAACACCGGGGAGCTGTTTTTT. Translating it yields CASSLDGRKNTGELFF.

V is TRBV7-8 and J is TRBJ1-4; D call uncertain. Trimming removed 1 base at V and 2 bases at J, with 8 bases between. CDR1 is SGHVS, CDR2 FQNEAQ, per germline. The CDR3 has 15 residues. In DNA, the CDR3 is TGTGCCAGCAGCTTAGAAGCGCCGACTAATGAAAAACTGTTTTTT. It codes for CASSLEAPTNEKLFF.

This clone has only a few counts. This chain joins TRBV29-1 and TRBJ1-2, with a possible D match to TRBD1 (6 bases). V was clipped by 0 bases and J by 4 bases, with 12 bases between them. This CDR3 has 14 residues. Germline lookup yields CDR1 SQVTM and CDR2 ANQGSEA. CDR3 in DNA: TGCAGCGTTGAAGATTCTAGAGGGGGCTATGGCTACACCTTC. Translated: CSVEDSRGGYGYTF. The variable domain in full, completed from reference TRBV29-1 and TRBJ1-2, reads SAVISQKPSRDICQRGTSLTIQCQVDSQVTMMFWYRQQPGQSLTLIATANQGSEATYESGFVIDKFPISRPNLTFSTLTVSNMSPEDSSIYLCSVEDSRGGYGYTFGSGTRLTVV.

The chain links TRBV24-1 to TRBJ2-2; D is possibly TRBD1 (6 bases). The germline gives CDR1 KGHDR, CDR2 SFDVKD. The CDR3 is 15 residues long. Trimming took 5 bases from V and 7 from J, leaving 16 bases between them. For the CDR3, the DNA is TGTGCCACCAGTGCCGAAACAGGGTTGAACGGGGAGCTGTTTTTT. Translation: CATSAETGLNGELFF.